These T cell receptor beta chains were read from a single sample in a study of human thymus T cells. Sequencing was performed with immunoSEQ multiplex PCR; in TCRdb, only in-frame clones are kept and a portion is missing. Among some 50,000 clones listed, approximately 95% were seen once. Source material: blood. The receptors shown here come from a girl younger than two with a congenital heart defect but otherwise immunologically healthy. CDR3s include the opening cysteine and the closing phenylalanine or tryptophan. Fields, in order: CDR3 protein, CDR3 DNA, J gene, V gene, clone size, D gene. The D gene is left open where the match is weak. Rows may omit the clone size; those that give it use once, few, many or a size class.

CDR3: CATSRPVPGPGGTQYF; DNA: TGTGCCACCAGCAGACCTGTCCCGGGACCCGGAGGTACGCAGTATTTT; J: TRBJ2-3; V: TRBV15; size: NA; D: NA
CDR3: CASSPSTGTLSYEQYF; DNA: TGTGCCAGCAGTCCCTCGACCGGGACGCTCTCCTACGAGCAGTACTTC; J: TRBJ2-7; V: TRBV27; size: NA; D: NA
CDR3: CASSQEQGRFF; DNA: TGTGCCAGCAGCCAAGAACAGGGACGGTTTTTT; J: TRBJ1-4; V: TRBV14; size: NA; D: NA
CDR3: CASGLGRTGGGNTIYF; DNA: TGTGCTAGTGGTTTGGGAAGGACAGGGGGCGGAAACACCATATATTTT; J: TRBJ1-3; V: TRBV12-5; size: NA; D: TRBD1
CDR3: CATSTRRVGQGSYEQYF; DNA: TGTGCCACCAGCACCCGAAGAGTAGGACAGGGGTCCTACGAGCAGTACTTC; J: TRBJ2-7; V: TRBV15; size: NA; D: TRBD1
CDR3: CASSLYRAGRVTEAFF; DNA: TGTGCCAGCAGTTTATACAGGGCTGGTCGAGTAACTGAAGCTTTCTTT; J: TRBJ1-1; V: TRBV27; size: NA; D: NA
CDR3: CASSQDGGIGTDTQYF; DNA: TGCGCCAGCAGCCAAGACGGCGGGATAGGGACAGATACGCAGTATTTT; J: TRBJ2-3; V: TRBV4-1; size: NA; D: NA
CDR3: CASRTGGNQPQHF; DNA: TGTGCCAGCAGGACAGGGGGCAATCAGCCCCAGCATTTT; J: TRBJ1-5; V: TRBV25-1; size: once; D: TRBD1
CDR3: CASSYRGEDGYTF; DNA: TGTGCCAGCAGTTACAGGGGGGAGGATGGCTACACCTTC; J: TRBJ1-2; V: TRBV6-5; size: NA; D: NA
CDR3: CASSQEWTSGNRQFF; DNA: TGCGCCAGCAGCCAAGAGTGGACTAGCGGGAACAGGCAGTTCTTC; J: TRBJ2-1; V: TRBV4-3; size: NA; D: TRBD2
CDR3: CASSRLENNEQFF; DNA: TGTGCCAGCAGCCGGCTGGAGAACAATGAGCAGTTCTTC; J: TRBJ2-1; V: TRBV4-2; size: NA; D: NA
CDR3: CASSQAGTPGTYGYTF; DNA: TGCGCCAGCAGCCAAGCCGGGACCCCGGGGACCTATGGCTACACCTTC; J: TRBJ1-2; V: TRBV4-3; size: NA; D: NA
CDR3: CASSSRQGSNEQFF; DNA: TGTGCCAGCAGCTCTCGACAGGGTTCAAATGAGCAGTTCTTC; J: TRBJ2-1; V: TRBV7-2; size: NA; D: TRBD1
CDR3: CASSNVDRFHNEQFF; DNA: TGTGCCAGCAGTAATGTAGACAGATTCCACAATGAGCAGTTCTTC; J: TRBJ2-1; V: TRBV2; size: NA; D: NA
CDR3: CASSEGARDEQFF; DNA: TGTGCCAGCAGTGAGGGGGCGAGGGATGAGCAGTTCTTC; J: TRBJ2-1; V: TRBV6-4; size: NA; D: NA
CDR3: CASSRGRGGYEQYF; DNA: TGTGCCAGTAGTCGGGGCAGGGGCGGCTACGAGCAGTACTTC; J: TRBJ2-7; V: TRBV19; size: NA; D: NA
CDR3: CASGSRLAGGYEQYF; DNA: TGTGCCAGCGGATCGCGACTAGCGGGAGGGTACGAGCAGTACTTC; J: TRBJ2-7; V: TRBV27; size: NA; D: TRBD2
CDR3: CAISEGTSGRAKNIQYF; DNA: TGTGCCATCAGTGAGGGGACTAGCGGGCGGGCCAAAAACATTCAGTACTTC; J: TRBJ2-4; V: TRBV10-3; size: NA; D: TRBD2
CDR3: CASSQERRGSYEQYF; DNA: TGTGCCAGCAGCCAAGAACGAAGGGGTAGCTACGAGCAGTACTTC; J: TRBJ2-7; V: TRBV14; size: NA; D: NA
CDR3: CASSFGTSDTYEQYF; DNA: TGCGCCAGCAGCTTCGGGACTAGCGATACCTACGAGCAGTACTTC; J: TRBJ2-7; V: TRBV5-1; size: once; D: TRBD2
CDR3: CASSSVSYEQYF; DNA: TGTGCCAGCAGTAGCGTCTCCTACGAGCAGTACTTC; J: TRBJ2-7; V: TRBV7-2; size: NA; D: NA
CDR3: CASSQEGIRFF; DNA: TGCGCCAGCAGCCAAGAAGGAATTCGGTTCTTC; J: TRBJ2-1; V: TRBV4-1; size: NA; D: NA
CDR3: CASSLSSFRQETQYF; DNA: TGTGCCAGCAGCTTGTCAAGCTTTCGCCAAGAGACCCAGTACTTC; J: TRBJ2-5; V: TRBV5-4; size: NA; D: NA
CDR3: CASSPDTGELFF; DNA: TGTGCCAGCTCACCAGACACCGGGGAGCTGTTTTTT; J: TRBJ2-2; V: TRBV18; size: NA; D: NA
CDR3: CSLIGTSGRLEEDEQYF; DNA: TGCAGCTTAATTGGTACTAGCGGGAGATTGGAAGAGGACGAGCAGTACTTC; J: TRBJ2-7; V: TRBV29-1; size: once; D: TRBD2
CDR3: CASSARGLAGELFF; DNA: TGTGCCAGCAGCGCCCGAGGACTAGCAGGGGAGCTGTTTTTT; J: TRBJ2-2; V: TRBV7-6; size: NA; D: TRBD2
CDR3: CASSFSGRYNEQFF; DNA: TGTGCCAGCAGCTTCTCGGGACGTTACAATGAGCAGTTCTTC; J: TRBJ2-1; V: TRBV7-2; size: NA; D: NA
CDR3: CASRQAGTKAYEQYF; DNA: TGTGCCAGCAGACAAGCCGGGACTAAAGCCTACGAGCAGTACTTC; J: TRBJ2-7; V: TRBV5-6; size: NA; D: TRBD2
CDR3: CASSQENFRGRQETQYF; DNA: TGTGCCAGCAGCCAAGAAAATTTCAGGGGGAGGCAAGAGACCCAGTACTTC; J: TRBJ2-5; V: TRBV14; size: NA; D: NA
CDR3: CATSHKGGTEAFF; DNA: TGTGCCACCAGTCACAAGGGGGGCACTGAAGCTTTCTTT; J: TRBJ1-1; V: TRBV15; size: NA; D: NA
CDR3: CASSDGQVGELFF; DNA: TGTGCCAGCAGTGACGGACAAGTCGGGGAGCTGTTTTTT; J: TRBJ2-2; V: TRBV2; size: NA; D: NA
CDR3: CASSLGGSGEQYF; DNA: TGCGCCAGCAGCTTGGGGGGATCTGGGGAGCAGTACTTC; J: TRBJ2-7; V: TRBV5-1; size: once; D: NA
CDR3: CASSPPGTASYEQYF; DNA: TGTGCCAGCTCACCTCCCGGGACAGCTTCCTACGAGCAGTACTTC; J: TRBJ2-7; V: TRBV18; size: NA; D: TRBD1
CDR3: CASSVGGATEAFF; DNA: TGTGCCAGCAGTGTAGGGGGGGCCACTGAAGCTTTCTTT; J: TRBJ1-1; V: TRBV6-5; size: NA; D: NA
CDR3: CASSLARGLAVYNEQFF; DNA: TGTGCCAGCAGCTTAGCGAGGGGACTAGCGGTTTACAATGAGCAGTTCTTC; J: TRBJ2-1; V: TRBV7-6; size: NA; D: TRBD2
CDR3: CSARDPYEQYF; DNA: TGCAGTGCTAGAGACCCATACGAGCAGTACTTC; J: TRBJ2-7; V: TRBV20-1; size: NA; D: NA
CDR3: CASSGTRDTEAFF; DNA: TGTGCCAGTTCGGGGACCCGGGACACTGAAGCTTTCTTT; J: TRBJ1-1; V: TRBV6-1; size: NA; D: NA
CDR3: CASSLVLYGTEAFF; DNA: TGTGCCAGCAGCTTGGTATTGTACGGGACTGAAGCTTTCTTT; J: TRBJ1-1; V: TRBV5-8; size: NA; D: NA
CDR3: CASSLARGGQETQYF; DNA: TGTGCCAGCAGTTTAGCCAGGGGGGGCCAAGAGACCCAGTACTTC; J: TRBJ2-5; V: TRBV28; size: NA; D: NA
CDR3: CASEAGRYGYTF; DNA: TGTGCCAGCGAGGCAGGCCGCTATGGCTACACCTTC; J: TRBJ1-2; V: TRBV28; size: NA; D: NA
CDR3: CASSFLSSAGGQYF; DNA: TGTGCCAGCAGCTTCCTATCCTCGGCGGGAGGGCAGTATTTT; J: TRBJ2-3; V: TRBV5-6; size: once; D: TRBD2
CDR3: CASSSETGDMNQPQHF; DNA: TGTGCCAGCAGCAGCGAGACAGGGGACATGAATCAGCCCCAGCATTTT; J: TRBJ1-5; V: TRBV2; size: NA; D: TRBD1
CDR3: CASSFMWGPNTGELFF; DNA: TGCGCCAGCAGCTTTATGTGGGGTCCCAACACCGGGGAGCTGTTTTTT; J: TRBJ2-2; V: TRBV5-1; size: NA; D: NA
CDR3: CASSVGLAGSYEQYF; DNA: TGTGCCAGCAGTGTCGGCCTAGCGGGATCCTACGAGCAGTACTTC; J: TRBJ2-7; V: TRBV5-6; size: NA; D: TRBD2
CDR3: CASSPGLAGTNEQFF; DNA: TGTGCCAGCAGCCCGGGTCTAGCGGGGACCAATGAGCAGTTCTTC; J: TRBJ2-1; V: TRBV6-5; size: NA; D: TRBD2
CDR3: CASSLDRPGGDEQFF; DNA: TGTGCCAGCAGCTTAGATCGGCCGGGAGGCGATGAGCAGTTCTTC; J: TRBJ2-1; V: TRBV13; size: NA; D: TRBD2
CDR3: CASSELQSGGRVSYEQYF; DNA: TGCGCCAGCAGTGAGCTTCAGTCGGGGGGACGCGTTTCCTACGAGCAGTACTTC; J: TRBJ2-7; V: TRBV10-2; size: NA; D: TRBD2
CDR3: CASTMVLSNQPQHF; DNA: TGTGCCAGTACTATGGTGCTTAGCAATCAGCCCCAGCATTTT; J: TRBJ1-5; V: TRBV19; size: NA; D: NA
CDR3: CASSLGHWYLQYF; DNA: TGTGCCAGCAGCTTAGGTCACTGGTATCTTCAGTACTTC; J: TRBJ2-4; V: TRBV7-2; size: NA; D: NA
CDR3: CASSSKRTGREAFF; DNA: TGTGCCAGCAGCTCGAAACGGACGGGAAGGGAAGCTTTCTTT; J: TRBJ1-1; V: TRBV5-6; size: once; D: NA
CDR3: CASMAWTISTNEQFF; DNA: TGTGCCAGCATGGCCTGGACTATCTCTACCAATGAGCAGTTCTTC; J: TRBJ2-1; V: TRBV6-1; size: NA; D: NA
CDR3: CASSVAMAGGELFF; DNA: TGTGCCAGCAGTGTGGCGATGGCGGGCGGGGAGCTGTTTTTT; J: TRBJ2-2; V: TRBV6-1; size: NA; D: NA
CDR3: CASSLNGGAATTDTQYF; DNA: TGTGCCAGCAGCCTAAATGGGGGAGCGGCGACCACAGATACGCAGTATTTT; J: TRBJ2-3; V: TRBV5-6; size: NA; D: NA
CDR3: CASSESGSLGGELFF; DNA: TGTGCCAGCAGTGAATCCGGGAGCCTTGGCGGGGAGCTGTTTTTT; J: TRBJ2-2; V: TRBV25-1; size: NA; D: NA
CDR3: CASSFGSDVNEQFF; DNA: TGTGCCAGCAGCTTTGGCAGCGATGTTAATGAGCAGTTCTTC; J: TRBJ2-1; V: TRBV11-3; size: once; D: NA
CDR3: CATERRGAFF; DNA: TGTGCCACCGAAAGGCGAGGGGCTTTCTTT; J: TRBJ1-1; V: TRBV28; size: NA; D: NA
CDR3: CASSHVATGELFF; DNA: TGCGCCAGCAGCCACGTAGCTACCGGGGAGCTGTTTTTT; J: TRBJ2-2; V: TRBV4-1; size: NA; D: NA
CDR3: CASSLQTGWNTEAFF; DNA: TGTGCCAGCAGCCTTCAGACAGGATGGAACACTGAAGCTTTCTTT; J: TRBJ1-1; V: TRBV14; size: few; D: NA